Listed here are 27 T cell receptor beta chains from one sample, sequenced in a study of CD8+CD57+ T cells in acquired aplastic anemia. In patients chosen for sequencing, flow cytometry had shown CD8+CD57+ cell expansion. It was genomic DNA that served as the template for profiling TCR beta VDJ and CDR3. TCRdb reanalysed the reads using MiXCR and keeps one entry per CDR3 protein. The repertoire consists of fewer than 250,000 distinct CDR3 sequences, with about 44% occurring once and the leading ten covering 7.8%. The sequencing sample was made of sorted CD4+, CD8+, or CD8+CD57+ T cells (not recorded which) from PBMCs. Every receptor here comes from a human donor with aplastic anemia.

This clonotype was seen more than once but under ten times. A much larger clone lies a single base off, so this may be a read error. As the CDR3 is not closed by the conserved phenylalanine or tryptophan, this likely results from a read error. The chain uses TRBV4-1 and TRBJ1-6; 7 nucleotides align to TRBD1. V lost 3 bases, J lost 9 bases, and 8 bases stayed unmatched. Germline loops: CDR1 MGHRA, CDR2 YSYEKL. The CDR3 consists of 15 residues. The chain's CDR3 is CASSHKTGLGSPLHS. The DNA of the CDR3 is TGCGCCAGCAGCCATAAGACAGGGCTCGGTTCACCCCTCCACTCT.

The CDR3 spells CASRGDGTAFF. DNA of the CDR3: TGTGCCAGCAGGGGGGACGGGACAGCTTTCTTT. V usage is TRBV2 and J usage is TRBJ1-1; D is perhaps TRBD1 (5 bases). This CDR3 has 11 amino acids. Germline CDR1 and CDR2: SNHLY and FYNNEI. Trimming pared 6 bases from V and 10 bases from J, leaving 12 bases between. The complete variable domain, with remaining parts taken from reference TRBV2 and TRBJ1-1, reads EPEVTQTPSHQVTQMGQEVILRCVPISNHLYFYWYRQILGQKVEFLVSFYNNEISEKSEIFDDQFSVERPDGSNFTLKIRSTKLEDSAMYFCASRGDGTAFFGQGTRLTVV.

Remarks on this clonotype: A much larger clone differs from this one at a single base, so this may be a read error. J is TRBJ2-7 and V is TRBV12-3 or TRBV12-4; D may be TRBD1 or TRBD2 (5 bases each). V lost 6 bases and J 5 bases, leaving 14 bases between the germline ends. The CDR3 spans 13 residues. CDR3: CASSGAGNHEQYF. CDR3 in DNA: TGTGCCAGCAGCGGGGCAGGGAACCACGAGCAGTACTTC.

This clonotype was picked up many times. The chain recombines TRBV9 with TRBJ2-7, with no clear D. Trimming left V 0 bases short and J 2 bases short, with 9 bases between. The CDR3 sequence is 14 residues long. Looked up from germline, CDR1 is SGDLS and CDR2 is YYNGEE. CDR3 sequence (DNA): TGTGCCAGCAGCGTAGGCGGCTCTCCCTACGAGCAGTACTTC. This translates into CASSVGGSPYEQYF.

The chain employs TRBV24-1 and TRBJ1-4; D ambiguous. The CDR3 is 15 amino acids. The V end lost 4 bases, the J end lost 0 bases, and 8 bases lay between the germline ends. CDR1 KGHDR and CDR2 SFDVKD come from the germline V gene. This chain's CDR3 is CATSEGRATNEKLFF. The CDR3 DNA is TGTGCCACCAGTGAGGGGAGAGCAACTAATGAAAAACTGTTTTTT.

This clonotype is a singleton in its sample. The CDR3 region has the DNA TGTGCCAGCAGTTACTCGGTGGATTCACCCCTCCACTTT. Translating it yields CASSYSVDSPLHF. The rearrangement uses TRBV7-9 and TRBJ1-6; D is unclear. The CDR3 extends over 13 amino acids. Germline CDR1 reads SEHNR; CDR2 reads FQNEAQ (reference sequence). Trimming cost V 6 bases and J 8 bases, with 11 bases left between them. The complete variable domain, with remaining parts taken from reference TRBV7-9 and TRBJ1-6, reads DTGVSQNPRHKITKRGQNVTFRCDPISEHNRLYWYRQTLGQGPEFLTYFQNEAQLEKSRLLSDRFSAERPKGSFSTLEIQRTEQGDSAMYLCASSYSVDSPLHFGNGTRLTVT.

The genes are TRBV20-1 and TRBJ2-7; D unresolved. The CDR3 is 11 amino acids. The ends were cut back, 3 bases at V and 2 bases at J, with 5 bases in the middle. The V gene's germline CDR1 is DFQATT and CDR2 SNEGSKA (reference sequence). The CDR3 loop is CSARGAYEQYF. CDR3 sequence (DNA): TGCAGTGCTAGGGGTGCCTACGAGCAGTACTTC.

The chain employs TRBV15 and TRBJ1-1; possibly TRBD1 for D (5 bases). CDR3 size: 14 residues. Deletions cut 3 bases from V and 2 bases from J, with 10 bases between. The V gene's germline CDR1 is LNHNV and CDR2 YYDKDF (reference sequence). This chain's CDR3 is CATSSETDNTEAFF. The DNA for the CDR3 is TGTGCCACCAGCAGCGAGACAGACAACACTGAAGCTTTCTTT.

This clonotype was counted a single time. V gene TRBV7-8 combines with J gene TRBJ1-1, with TRBD1 identical over 9 bases. The germline gives CDR1 SGHVS, CDR2 FQNEAQ. Germline trimming cut 5 bases from V and 6 bases from J; bases unmatched to any gene: 13. The length of the CDR3 is 16 residues. In DNA form, the CDR3 reads TGTGCCAGCAGCCATCGTCCCGCCGGGACAGGGTCTGAAGCTTTCTTT. Residues: CASSHRPAGTGSEAFF.

Concerning this clonotype itself: One base away lies a much larger clone, so this may be a sequencing read error. The genes are TRBV5-6 and TRBJ2-7; 9 positions agree with TRBD1. Trimming took 3 bases from V and 2 from J; bases not matched to a gene: 3. Per germline, CDR1 SGHDT and CDR2 YYEEEE. CDR3 length equals 14 residues. CDR3 region: CASSSRQGAYEQYF. The CDR3 bases are TGTGCCAGCAGCTCAAGACAGGGGGCCTACGAGCAGTACTTC.

The rearrangement joins TRBV7-2 to TRBJ2-7; D unresolved. Deletions cut 5 bases from V and 0 bases from J, with 17 bases between. Germline CDR1 and CDR2: SGHTA and FQGNSA. The CDR3 loop spans 16 amino acids. In DNA, the CDR3 is TGTGCCAGCAGCCCCTTACCCGCCCTGAGCTCCTACGAGCAGTACTTC. It is translated as CASSPLPALSSYEQYF.

The V gene is TRBV27, the J gene TRBJ2-6; no reliable D call. V was cut by 4 bases and J by 0 bases, with 7 bases left in between. Germline V lookup: CDR1 MNHEY, CDR2 SMNVEV (reference sequence). CDR3 length: 15 residues. The CDR3 spells CASSSTTSGANVLTF. The CDR3 DNA reads as TGTGCCAGCAGTTCGACAACCTCTGGGGCCAACGTCCTGACTTTC. Complete variable domain (other parts from reference TRBV27 and TRBJ2-6): EAQVTQNPRYLITVTGKKLTVTCSQNMNHEYMSWYRQDPGLGLRQIYYSMNVEVTDKGDVPEGYKVSRKEKRNFPLILESPSPNQTSLYFCASSSTTSGANVLTFGAGSRLTVL.

This chain links TRBV15 with TRBJ2-2; D not certain. The CDR3 loop spans 14 amino acids. CDR1 LNHNV and CDR2 YYDKDF come from the germline V gene (reference sequence). V lost 3 bases to trimming and J lost 0 bases, with 5 bases between them. The CDR3 nucleotides read TGTGCCACCAGCAGGGATCCGAACACCGGGGAGCTGTTTTTT. Its protein is CATSRDPNTGELFF.

DNA for the CDR3: TGCAGTGCTAGAGATAGTGGGCACCGAAGCACCGGGGAGCTGTTTTTT. It is translated as CSARDSGHRSTGELFF. J is TRBJ2-2 and V is TRBV20-1; D remains ambiguous. CDR1 is DFQATT, CDR2 SNEGSKA, per germline (reference sequence). The CDR3 loop spans 16 amino acids. V lost 0 bases and J 4 bases, leaving 15 bases between the germline ends.

The rearrangement joins TRBV7-8 to TRBJ2-7, with D uncertain. CDR1 is SGHVS and CDR2 is FQNEAQ in the germline V gene. The CDR3 is 15 amino acids. Trimming stripped 5 bases from V and 3 bases from J, with 17 bases between. CDR3 coding DNA: TGTGCCAGCAGCCTACCGACACAGCAGGTCTACGAGCAGTACTTC. Its protein product is CASSLPTQQVYEQYF. The full variable domain, its missing parts supplied by reference TRBV7-8 and TRBJ2-7, is GAGVSQSPRYKVAKRGQDVALRCDPISGHVSLFWYQQALGQGPEFLTYFQNEAQLDKSGLPSDRFFAERPEGSVSTLKIQRTQQEDSAVYLCASSLPTQQVYEQYFGPGTRLTVT.

The rearrangement joins TRBV5-1 to TRBJ2-7; 9 nucleotides line up with TRBD1. CDR1 is SGHRS, CDR2 YFSETQ, per germline. V shed 2 bases, J shed 3 bases, and the junction held 3 bases outside the gene matches. There are 14 residues in the CDR3. The CDR3 region has the DNA TGCGCCAGCAGCTTCAGACAGGGGGACTACGAGCAGTACTTC. Translation gives CASSFRQGDYEQYF.

This clonotype was recorded many times. The chain couples TRBV20-1 to TRBJ1-1, with TRBD1 matching 10 bases. The germline V gene has CDR1 DFQATT and CDR2 SNEGSKA (reference sequence). V lost 4 bases, J lost 5 bases, and 4 bases stayed unmatched. CDR3 length equals 13 residues. The CDR3 loop is CSATGQGGTEAFF. The CDR3 DNA is TGCAGTGCTACCGGACAGGGGGGAACTGAAGCTTTCTTT.

This clonotype was detected a few times. The CDR3 sequence is CASSYDFGDGKTYEQYF. CDR3 in DNA: TGTGCCAGCAGTTACGACTTTGGTGACGGAAAGACCTACGAGCAGTACTTC. The V and J genes are TRBV2 and TRBJ2-7; D is ambiguous. V gave up 5 bases and J gave up 2 bases, with 22 bases separating them. The CDR3 runs to 17 residues. Germline V gene lookup returns CDR1 SNHLY and CDR2 FYNNEI.

The chain couples TRBV19 to TRBJ1-1, with a tentative D call TRBD1 (5 bases). This CDR3 has 14 amino acids. The germline gives CDR1 LNHDA, CDR2 SQIVND (reference sequence). Trimming removed 1 base at V and 4 bases at J, with 10 bases between. This CDR3 reads CASSIGSGITEAFF. The CDR3 nucleotides are TGTGCCAGTAGTATAGGTTCAGGGATCACTGAAGCTTTCTTT. The entire variable domain, with the rest obtained from reference TRBV19 and TRBJ1-1, is as follows: DGGITQSPKYLFRKEGQNVTLSCEQNLNHDAMYWYRQDPGQGLRLIYYSQIVNDFQKGDIAEGYSVSREKKESFPLTVTSAQKNPTAFYLCASSIGSGITEAFFGQGTRLTVV.

V gene TRBV7-9 combines with J gene TRBJ2-5; D remains unclear. This CDR3 spans 11 amino acids. The V end lost 5 bases, the J end lost 7 bases, and 8 bases lay between the germline ends. Germline assignment: CDR1 SEHNR and CDR2 FQNEAQ (reference sequence). The CDR3, as DNA: TGTGCCAGCAGCCACGACCGGACCCAGTACTTC. Translated, it gives CASSHDRTQYF.

With respect to this clonotype: The junction departs from the called germline gene at one end, perhaps through a read error. The V call is TRBV15, the J call TRBJ1-6; D not resolved. The CDR3 contains 14 residues. Germline V gene sequence: CDR1 LNHNV, CDR2 YYDKDF (reference sequence). CDR3: CATTQSSHNSPPHF. In nucleotides, the CDR3 is TGTGCCACGACACAGAGCTCCCATAATTCACCCCCCCACTTT.

The CDR3 loop reads CASSLLNIAYEQYF. As DNA, the CDR3 is TGTGCCAGCAGCCTTCTGAACATTGCCTACGAGCAGTACTTC. The genes are TRBV7-9 and TRBJ2-7; no reliable D call. Germline lookup yields CDR1 SEHNR and CDR2 FQNEAQ (reference sequence). Trimming pared 5 bases from V and 2 bases from J, leaving 13 bases between. CDR3 length: 14 amino acids.

The chain employs TRBV5-8 and TRBJ1-1; tentatively, D is TRBD1 (5 bases). Between the trimmed V and J ends, which lost 5 bases and 0 bases, there was a span of 20 bases. Germline V gives CDR1 SGHTS, CDR2 YDEGEE. The CDR3 runs 17 residues. CDR3 sequence: CASRDMKGLGMNTEAFF. CDR3 nucleotide sequence: TGTGCCAGCAGAGACATGAAGGGGTTGGGCATGAACACTGAAGCTTTCTTT. The full variable domain, completed using reference TRBV5-8 and TRBJ1-1, is EAGVTQSPTHLIKTRGQQATLRCSPISGHTSVYWYQQALGLGLQFLLWYDEGEERNRGNFPPRFSGRQFPNYSSELNVNALELEDSALYLCASRDMKGLGMNTEAFFGQGTRLTVV.

There are many counts of this clonotype. The J gene is TRBJ1-5, the V gene TRBV6-1, with no clear D. The V end lost 7 bases, the J end lost 2 bases, and 12 bases lay between the germline ends. Looked up from germline, CDR1 is MNHNS and CDR2 is SASEGT. The CDR3 is made up of 14 amino acids. The CDR3 bases are TGTGCCAGCAAGGAGGGTTGGGGCAATCAGCCCCAGCATTTT. It specifies CASKEGWGNQPQHF.

The J gene is TRBJ2-2, the V gene TRBV19; D is ambiguous. CDR1 is LNHDA, CDR2 SQIVND, per germline (reference sequence). The CDR3 consists of 14 residues. With 3 bases removed from V and 5 bases from J, the gap between germline ends came to 10 bases. The CDR3 DNA is TGTGCCAGTAGTATTCTCCCACAAACCGGGGAGCTGTTTTTT. Residues: CASSILPQTGELFF.

This clonotype was picked up many times. The rearrangement uses TRBV28 and TRBJ2-3, with no clear D. CDR3 length: 12 amino acids. V was cut by 8 bases and J by 0 bases, with 6 bases left in between. Germline assignment: CDR1 MDHEN and CDR2 SYDVKM. The CDR3 region is CASGNSTDTQYF. The DNA for the CDR3 is TGTGCCAGCGGGAATAGCACAGATACGCAGTATTTT.

CDR3 in DNA: TGCGCCAGCAGCCCGACGGATGCTCGGGGCCATGGCTACACCTTC. As protein: CASSPTDARGHGYTF. The rearrangement uses TRBV5-1 and TRBJ1-2; perhaps TRBD1 as D (5 bases). Per the germline V gene, CDR1 is SGHRS and CDR2 is YFSETQ. The CDR3 runs to 15 residues. The ends were cut back, 4 bases at V and 6 bases at J, with 19 bases in the middle. Supplemented by reference TRBV5-1 and TRBJ1-2, the full variable domain reads KAGVTQTPRYLIKTRGQQVTLSCSPISGHRSVSWYQQTPGQGLQFLFEYFSETQRNKGNFPGRFSGRQFSNSRSEMNVSTLELGDSALYLCASSPTDARGHGYTFGSGTRLTVV.